The next 28 T cell receptor beta chains were all read from a single sample in a study of neurological immune-mediated disorders. TCRdb used MiXCR to reprocess the 5' RACE reads, holding one entry per CDR3 protein. The data hold approximately 74,000 distinct CDR3 sequences, with less than 5.5% observed a single time. Source material: PBMCs. All receptors come from a man aged 18 to 35 with multiple sclerosis.

This clonotype occurred many times. The J gene is TRBJ2-3, the V gene TRBV5-1; 7 positions agree with TRBD2. CDR1 and CDR2 (germline): SGHRS, YFSETQ. The CDR3 has 15 amino acids. Germline trimming cut 7 bases from V and 0 bases from J; bases unmatched to any gene: 8. CDR3 bases: TGCGCCAGCGGAGCGGGGATGTTTAGCACAGATACGCAGTATTTT. Residues: CASGAGMFSTDTQYF.

As for this clonotype: This may stem from a read error, because a much larger clone lies one nucleotide away. V and J are TRBV5-1 and TRBJ1-2; D ambiguous. The V end was cut by 2 bases, the J end by 8 bases, with 10 bases between. Germline CDR1 reads SGHRS; CDR2 reads YFSETQ. This CDR3 spans 12 amino acids. The CDR3 is CASSLREGGYTF. DNA for the CDR3: TGCGCCAGCAGCTTAAGGGAGGGAGGCTACACCTTC.

This clonotype was counted many times. CDR3 protein: CASSFGGGPDTQYF. In DNA form, the CDR3 reads TGCGCCAGCAGCTTCGGGGGAGGGCCAGATACGCAGTATTTT. The chain is built from TRBV5-1 and TRBJ2-3; 7 bases align to TRBD2. CDR3 length: 14 residues. J was trimmed by 4 bases and V by 2 bases; bases with no gene match: 4. Germline assignment: CDR1 SGHRS and CDR2 YFSETQ.

The chain links TRBV12-3 or TRBV12-4 to TRBJ2-1; 12 bases are shared with TRBD2. J lost 8 bases, V lost 3 bases, and 8 bases had no gene match. This CDR3 has 16 residues. DNA for the CDR3: TGTGCCAGCAGTTTTTACCCTAGCGGGAGGGATGATGAGCAGTTCTTC. It yields the protein CASSFYPSGRDDEQFF.

This clonotype was seen ten or more times. The chain links TRBV24-1 to TRBJ1-2; D not certain. The CDR3 extends over 15 amino acids. V lost 4 bases and J 3 bases, leaving 14 bases between the germline ends. Germline CDR1 and CDR2: KGHDR and SFDVKD. CDR3 residues: CATSDQSSIDYGYTF. The CDR3 bases are TGTGCCACCAGTGACCAATCCTCAATCGACTATGGCTACACCTTC.

This clonotype has only a few counts. The chain employs TRBV5-1 and TRBJ2-3, with TRBD2 as a possible D gene (5 bases). Trimming removed 5 bases from V and 2 bases from J, with 9 bases in between. In germline, CDR1 is SGHRS, CDR2 YFSETQ. CDR3 length equals 13 residues. The DNA for the CDR3 is TGCGCCAGCAGGGCGGGCGACACAGATACGCAGTATTTT. It translates to CASRAGDTDTQYF. Combining the CDR3 with reference TRBV5-1 and TRBJ2-3 gives the whole variable domain KAGVTQTPRYLIKTRGQQVTLSCSPISGHRSVSWYQQTPGQGLQFLFEYFSETQRNKGNFPGRFSGRQFSNSRSEMNVSTLELGDSALYLCASRAGDTDTQYFGPGTRLTVL.

This clonotype came up a few times. The CDR3 region has the DNA TGCAGTGCTCGCCGGGGGGACAGGGGTTGGAGTCAGCCCCAGCATTTT. This gives the protein CSARRGDRGWSQPQHF. The genes are TRBV20-1 and TRBJ1-5; TRBD1 matches at 10 bases. Trimming took 5 bases from V and 6 from J; bases not matched to a gene: 13. The CDR3 spans 16 residues. The germline CDR1 and CDR2 sequences are DFQATT and SNEGSKA (reference sequence).

This clonotype appeared many times. The chain has TRBV2 and TRBJ2-3; D is unclear. The CDR3 totals 14 residues. Between the trimmed V and J ends, which lost 6 bases and 0 bases, there was a span of 10 bases. Germline V gene data show CDR1 as SNHLY and CDR2 as FYNNEI. For the CDR3, the DNA is TGTGCCAGCAGGGTGGCAGCTAGCACAGATACGCAGTATTTT. Its translation: CASRVAASTDTQYF.

This clonotype was counted ten times or more. The chain is built from TRBV10-3 and TRBJ1-1; a weak D match, TRBD1 (5 bases). Trimming cost V 6 bases and J 4 bases, with 9 bases left between them. The germline V gene encodes CDR1 ENHRY and CDR2 SYGVKD. The CDR3 extends over 12 amino acids. The DNA of the CDR3 is TGTGCCATCAGCGGACATCTCACTGAAGCTTTCTTT. This translates into CAISGHLTEAFF.

The V gene is TRBV30, the J gene TRBJ2-4; D not certain. V was shortened by 5 bases and J by 7 bases, with 12 bases between the two germline ends. This CDR3 contains 12 residues. CDR1 and CDR2 from the germline V gene are GTSNPN and SVGIG (reference sequence). In DNA form, the CDR3 reads TGTGCCTGGGGGCCGGGTGGTAACATTCAGTACTTC. This codes for CAWGPGGNIQYF.

This clonotype was detected many times. The gene calls are TRBV9 and TRBJ2-3; D is possibly TRBD2 (7 bases). CDR3 length equals 15 residues. Germline V lookup: CDR1 SGDLS, CDR2 YYNGEE. Deletions cut 0 bases from V and 2 bases from J, with 10 bases between. CDR3 protein: CASSVEGGYTDTQYF. In DNA, the CDR3 is TGTGCCAGCAGCGTAGAGGGGGGGTACACAGATACGCAGTATTTT.

This clonotype was counted at least ten times. The V and J genes are TRBV12-3 or TRBV12-4 and TRBJ2-3; D is unclear. The CDR3 spans 11 residues. V was pared by 2 bases and J by 4 bases, with 1 base between. As DNA, the CDR3 is TGTGCCAGCAGTTTATCAGATACGCAGTATTTT. This encodes CASSLSDTQYF.

At least ten counts were recorded for this clonotype. The V and J genes are TRBV20-1 and TRBJ2-5; TRBD1 matches 8 bases. The V gene's germline CDR1 is DFQATT and CDR2 SNEGSKA (reference sequence). The CDR3 contains 12 residues. Trimming took 7 bases from V and 1 from J; bases not matched to a gene: 2. CDR3: CSGQGFQETQYF. CDR3 nucleotides: TGCAGTGGACAGGGGTTCCAAGAGACCCAGTACTTC.

Many counts were recorded for this clonotype. The V and J genes are TRBV4-2 and TRBJ1-1; D is unclear. CDR1 is LGHNA and CDR2 is YNFKEQ in the germline V gene. This CDR3 is 12 amino acids long. Trimming left V 5 bases short and J 0 bases short, with 4 bases between. The CDR3 DNA follows: TGTGCCAGCAGCGGAGTGAACACTGAAGCTTTCTTT. Protein sequence: CASSGVNTEAFF.

This clonotype appeared many times. V gene TRBV9 combines with J gene TRBJ2-3; 7 bases are a match to TRBD2. The CDR3 consists of 14 residues. Germline values: CDR1 SGDLS, CDR2 YYNGEE. V gave up 7 bases and J gave up 5 bases; unmatched junction bases: 10. The CDR3, as DNA: TGTGCCAGCTCCGGGGGAGGGCTTGGAGATACGCAGTATTTT. It yields the protein CASSGGGLGDTQYF.

This clonotype has ten or more counts. Here the CDR3 reads CASSPSGVTGRKTEAFF. The CDR3, as DNA: TGTGCCAGCAGTCCCTCGGGCGTGACAGGGCGGAAGACTGAAGCTTTCTTT. This chain connects TRBV28 to TRBJ1-1; 7 bases agree with TRBD1. Germline lookup yields CDR1 MDHEN and CDR2 SYDVKM. The CDR3 runs to 17 residues. V lost 5 bases to trimming and J lost 5 bases; unmatched junction nucleotides: 17.

With respect to this clonotype: This clone may be a read error of a much larger clone one base away. This chain joins TRBV19 and TRBJ1-5; 7 nucleotides line up with TRBD1. The J segment lost 9 bases and the V segment lost 9 bases, leaving 8 bases of the junction unmatched. Per germline, CDR1 LNHDA and CDR2 SQIVND (reference sequence). The CDR3 runs 12 residues. The CDR3 sequence: CASRTRGLPQHF. The CDR3 nucleotides are TGTGCCAGCCGCACGAGGGGGCTGCCCCAGCATTTT.

Comment on this clonotype: A single base separates this from a much larger clone, so it may be a read error. This chain links TRBV2 with TRBJ1-6; possible D gene TRBD1, 5 bases. The CDR3 totals 14 residues. Trimming took off 9 bases at V and 6 bases at J, with 15 bases between the two ends. The germline CDR1 and CDR2 sequences are SNHLY and FYNNEI. The CDR3 DNA follows: TGTGCCAGATCCAGGTCGGGGGGTAATTCACCCCTCCACTTT. It codes for CARSRSGGNSPLHF.

The sample holds many counts of this clonotype. The V and J genes are TRBV20-1 and TRBJ2-1, with a possible D match to TRBD2 (5 bases). Germline lookup yields CDR1 DFQATT and CDR2 SNEGSKA (reference sequence). V shed 6 bases and J shed 5 bases, with 23 bases lying between them. The CDR3 extends over 16 amino acids. CDR3 amino acids: CSARAFAGETNNEQFF. The CDR3 coding sequence is TGCAGTGCCCGAGCGTTTGCTGGGGAGACGAACAATGAGCAGTTCTTC.

This clonotype was counted at least ten times. V gene TRBV5-6 combines with J gene TRBJ2-2, with D possibly being TRBD2 (5 bases). Germline V gene sequence: CDR1 SGHDT, CDR2 YYEEEE. This CDR3 has 15 residues. V lost 1 base and J lost 4, with 11 bases in between. CDR3 loop: CASSLIAWATGELFF. The CDR3 coding sequence is TGTGCCAGCAGCTTGATAGCGTGGGCCACCGGGGAGCTGTTTTTT. Full variable domain (outside the CDR3, taken from reference TRBV5-6 and TRBJ2-2): DAGVTQSPTHLIKTRGQQVTLRCSPKSGHDTVSWYQQALGQGPQFIFQYYEEEERQRGNFPDRFSGHQFPNYSSELNVNALLLGDSALYLCASSLIAWATGELFFGEGSRLTVL.

The sample holds many counts of this clonotype. This sequence joins TRBV9 and TRBJ1-3; 7 bases align to TRBD1. CDR3 length equals 17 residues. Germline CDR1 is SGDLS and CDR2 is YYNGEE. The J segment lost 0 bases and the V segment lost 1 base, leaving 7 bases of the junction unmatched. The CDR3 loop is CASSVHQGGTSGNTIYF. For the CDR3, the DNA is TGTGCCAGCAGCGTACACCAGGGGGGTACCTCTGGAAACACCATATATTTT.

This clonotype was observed many times. The gene calls are TRBV27 and TRBJ1-2; D might be TRBD1 (6 bases). The V gene lost 4 bases and the J gene lost 3 bases, with 9 bases spanning the gap. Germline V gene sequence: CDR1 MNHEY, CDR2 SMNVEV (reference sequence). This CDR3 is 13 amino acids long. The CDR3 reads CASSSNRDYGYTF. In nucleotides, the CDR3 is TGTGCCAGCAGTTCAAACAGGGACTATGGCTACACCTTC.

At least ten counts were recorded for this clonotype. The chain has TRBV5-1 and TRBJ1-5; the match to TRBD1 covers 10 bases. The CDR3 totals 16 residues. The V gene's germline CDR1 is SGHRS and CDR2 YFSETQ. V lost 4 bases, J lost 0 bases, and 4 bases stayed unmatched. This CDR3 reads CASSHGTGDSNQPQHF. In DNA, the CDR3 is TGCGCCAGCAGCCATGGGACAGGGGATAGCAATCAGCCCCAGCATTTT.

This clonotype came up many times. The chain links TRBV7-2 to TRBJ2-5; TRBD2 might be the D (6 bases). Germline CDR1 SGHTA, CDR2 FQGNSA. This CDR3 comprises 14 residues. Trimming stripped 3 bases from V and 5 bases from J, with 13 bases between. The CDR3 sequence is CASSFGGARETQYF. Here the CDR3 DNA reads TGTGCCAGCAGCTTTGGCGGGGCCCGGGAGACCCAGTACTTC.

This clonotype showed up many times. V usage is TRBV11-2 and J usage is TRBJ2-4; no firm D call. Per germline, CDR1 SGHAT and CDR2 FQNNGV. The CDR3 has 14 amino acids. Trimming took 4 bases from V and 9 from J, leaving 16 bases between them. CDR3 amino acids: CASSSRALLGIQYF. CDR3 in DNA: TGTGCCAGCAGCTCCCGGGCCCTTCTGGGCATTCAGTACTTC.

This chain connects TRBV10-3 to TRBJ2-3; a possible D gene is TRBD2 (5 bases). The CDR3 consists of 17 residues. Looked up from germline, CDR1 is ENHRY and CDR2 is SYGVKD. The V gene lost 3 bases and the J gene lost 6 bases, with 22 bases spanning the gap. As DNA, the CDR3 is TGTGCCATCAGTGAAATTGGGAAGAAGGCAACGGGGGATACGCAGTATTTT. This sequence encodes CAISEIGKKATGDTQYF.

This clonotype was detected ten times or more. This chain connects TRBV20-1 to TRBJ1-5; 7 positions agree with TRBD1. Germline loops: CDR1 DFQATT, CDR2 SNEGSKA (reference sequence). V was clipped by 0 bases and J by 5 bases; unmatched bases: 7. This CDR3 spans 15 amino acids. CDR3 protein: CSARDRRTGDQPQHF. DNA for the CDR3: TGCAGTGCTAGAGATCGGCGGACAGGCGATCAGCCCCAGCATTTT.

This clonotype was picked up many times. This chain connects TRBV20-1 to TRBJ2-3, with TRBD2 as a possible D gene (7 bases). Trimming took 5 bases from V and 1 from J, leaving 16 bases between them. Germline CDR1 DFQATT, CDR2 SNEGSKA (reference sequence). This CDR3 has 15 amino acids. CDR3 bases: TGCAGTGCTGGGGGGGGCGGGTTAGGCACAGATACGCAGTATTTT. It is translated as CSAGGGGLGTDTQYF.